Below, one TCR beta chain is given with its context. Its target is unknown. This specimen comes from a study of glioma-infiltrating T cells. Findings of the study overall: CDR3 overlap between tissue and blood was very small. Non-neoplastic patients had below-expected tissue-blood divergence, while all gliomas exceeded expectation.

Germline CDR1 is MNHNS and CDR2 is SASEGT. This CDR3 is 17 amino acids long. Trimming removed 8 bases from V and 6 bases from J; junction bases left unmatched: 13. Using RNA template, CDR3s of TCR alpha and beta were amplified with iRepertoire arm-PCR. Input was about 85-450 ng of tissue mRNA or PBMC total RNA. Via MiXCR, TCRdb re-called the multiplex PCR reads, giving one row per CDR3 protein. The table lists fewer than 200,000 distinct CDR3 sequences, about 46% of them singletons. The TCR comes from a human donor with low-grade glioma or glioblastoma, undergoing nonglioma brain surgery, or in good health (not recorded which). J is TRBJ2-7 and V is TRBV6-1; TRBD2 matches 16 bases. Sequencing used glioma tissue, nonneoplastic brain tissue, or PBMCs (not recorded which). The CDR3, as DNA: TGTGCCAGCGGCTCCGGGACTAGCGGGAGGGAGACGGGCGAGCAGTACTTC. The encoded protein is CASGSGTSGRETGEQYF.